The 29 T cell receptor beta chains in this list originate from one sample, sequenced in a study of cytomegalovirus exposure and HLA in healthy donors. Primers: 60 Vbeta forward and 13 Jbeta reverse. Using immunoSEQ multiplex PCR, the repertoire was profiled, and TCRdb retains in-frame clones only, with some absent. The profile shows some 190,000 clones, more than 75% of them singletons. The material sequenced was PBMCs. These receptors came from a woman aged 25 to 39 in good health and CMV-seropositive.

This clone was recorded once. The rearrangement links TRBV28 to TRBJ2-7; 8 positions match TRBD1. Germline assignment: CDR1 MDHEN and CDR2 SYDVKM. The CDR3 runs to 16 residues. The V gene end was trimmed by 4 bases and the J gene end by 3 bases; junction bases not matched to a gene: 11. The CDR3 nucleotides read TGTGCCAGCAGTTATTTATTGGAGACAGGGGACTACGAGCAGTACTTC. Translated, it gives CASSYLLETGDYEQYF.

The rearrangement links TRBV7-3 to TRBJ2-7; 10 bases map to TRBD1. The germline CDR1 and CDR2 sequences are SGHTA and FQGTGA. The ends lost 1 base at V and 3 bases at J; junction bases unmatched: 3. The length of the CDR3 is 15 residues. The CDR3 protein is CASSLKGTGVYEQYF. CDR3 sequence (DNA): TGTGCCAGCAGCTTAAAAGGGACAGGGGTCTACGAGCAGTACTTC.

The CDR3 spells CASSPGTSGGEQFF. In nucleotides, the CDR3 is TGCGCCAGCAGCCCCGGGACTAGCGGGGGCGAGCAGTTCTTC. The chain joins TRBV5-1 to TRBJ2-1; 14 bases line up with TRBD2. V lost 4 bases, J lost 10 bases, and 4 bases stayed unmatched. The CDR3 has 14 residues. Germline-derived CDR1 and CDR2 are SGHRS and YFSETQ.

V usage is TRBV28 and J usage is TRBJ2-5; possible D gene TRBD1, 5 bases. V dropped 5 bases and J dropped 5 bases, with 12 bases sitting between them. The germline CDR1 and CDR2 sequences are MDHEN and SYDVKM. The CDR3 extends over 13 amino acids. DNA for the CDR3: TGTGCCAGCAGTCCGCGGACATCCGAGACCCAGTACTTC. This sequence encodes CASSPRTSETQYF.

The chain combines TRBV7-8 with TRBJ1-2, with no clear D. The CDR3 contains 13 residues. Germline V lookup: CDR1 SGHVS, CDR2 FQNEAQ. Trimming removed 3 bases from V and 3 bases from J, with 8 bases in between. In nucleotides, the CDR3 is TGTGCCAGCAGCTTCTATCGGGACTATGGCTACACCTTC. It codes for CASSFYRDYGYTF. The whole variable domain, remainder taken from reference TRBV7-8 and TRBJ1-2, is GAGVSQSPRYKVAKRGQDVALRCDPISGHVSLFWYQQALGQGPEFLTYFQNEAQLDKSGLPSDRFFAERPEGSVSTLKIQRTQQEDSAVYLCASSFYRDYGYTFGSGTRLTVV.

This clone was recorded once. V is TRBV11-2 and J is TRBJ2-5; perhaps TRBD1 as D (5 bases). Germline loops: CDR1 SGHAT, CDR2 FQNNGV. Trimming took 0 bases from V and 3 from J, leaving 5 bases between them. CDR3 size: 13 residues. CDR3 nucleotide sequence: TGTGCCAGCAGCTTAGAAGGGGAAGAGACCCAGTACTTC. Translated, it gives CASSLEGEETQYF.

This clone was seen more than once but under ten times. The DNA for the CDR3 is TGTGCCAGCAGTCCGACAGGGGGGGGTTATGAAAAACTGTTTTTT. It translates to CASSPTGGGYEKLFF. J is TRBJ1-4 and V is TRBV6-5, with 9 positions matching TRBD1. Germline V CDR1 and CDR2: MNHEY, SVGAGI. The J segment lost 6 bases and the V segment lost 5 bases, leaving 7 bases of the junction unmatched. This CDR3 region has 15 residues.

This chain links TRBV6-1 with TRBJ1-5; 9 bases are a match to TRBD1. Germline CDR1 is MNHNS and CDR2 is SASEGT. Trimming cost V 1 base and J 6 bases; bases outside gene matches: 4. CDR3 length: 15 residues. The CDR3 is CASSEGTGARQPQHF. In DNA, the CDR3 is TGTGCCAGCAGTGAAGGGACAGGGGCTCGTCAGCCCCAGCATTTT.

The gene calls are TRBV5-1 and TRBJ1-2; D gene uncertain. The CDR3 consists of 15 residues. Trimming left V 0 bases short and J 6 bases short, with 15 bases between. From germline, CDR1 is SGHRS and CDR2 YFSETQ. CDR3: CASSLEVSGRHGYTF. Written as DNA, the CDR3 is TGCGCCAGCAGCTTGGAGGTCAGCGGCCGGCATGGCTACACCTTC.

The V call is TRBV4-2, the J call TRBJ1-3, with a weak D call TRBD1 (5 bases). V shed 4 bases and J shed 0 bases, with 7 bases lying between them. Looked up from germline, CDR1 is LGHNA and CDR2 is YNFKEQ. The CDR3 totals 14 residues. The CDR3: CASSLTGSGNTIYF. The CDR3 region has the DNA TGTGCCAGCAGCCTTACAGGCTCTGGAAACACCATATATTTT.

This chain links TRBV7-9 with TRBJ2-2, with D uncertain. Germline lookup yields CDR1 SEHNR and CDR2 FQNEAQ (reference sequence). This CDR3 region has 12 residues. V was cut by 1 base and J by 13 bases, with 10 bases left in between. CDR3 DNA: TGTGCCAGCAGCTTAGTGGTCGGTCGGCTGTTTTTT. Translating it yields CASSLVVGRLFF.

The CDR3 here is CASSIGTGGGQPQHF. The DNA of the CDR3 is TGTGCCAGTAGTATTGGGACAGGGGGCGGTCAGCCCCAGCATTTT. The chain is built from TRBV19 and TRBJ1-5; 12 bases map to TRBD1. Germline CDR1 LNHDA, CDR2 SQIVND (reference sequence). The CDR3 extends over 15 amino acids. With V trimmed by 3 bases and J by 6 bases, 3 bases remained unmatched.

CDR3 region: CASSQELRGSYEQYF. The CDR3 DNA reads TGCGCCAGCAGCCAAGAGCTACGGGGATCCTACGAGCAGTACTTC. The chain carries TRBV4-1 and TRBJ2-7; a weak D match, TRBD2 (5 bases). The CDR3 spans 15 residues. Germline V gene lookup returns CDR1 MGHRA and CDR2 YSYEKL. Trimming took off 0 bases at V and 1 base at J, with 10 bases between the two ends.

The chain recombines TRBV28 with TRBJ2-7; 9 bases match TRBD1. Germline-derived CDR1 and CDR2 are MDHEN and SYDVKM. The CDR3 sequence is 15 residues long. J was trimmed by 6 bases and V by 5 bases; bases with no gene match: 11. The CDR3 region is CASSPTGGSSLEQYF. CDR3 DNA sequence: TGTGCCAGCAGTCCGACAGGGGGTTCCAGCCTCGAGCAGTACTTC.

This chain connects TRBV6-4 to TRBJ2-3; 12 nucleotides match TRBD2. This CDR3 spans 15 amino acids. Germline CDR1 MRHNA, CDR2 SNTAGT. V trimming: 6 bases; J trimming: 4 bases; junction bases outside the gene matches: 5. In nucleotides, the CDR3 is TGTGCCAGCAGCCCACTAGCGGGGGGCCCAGATACGCAGTATTTT. It yields the protein CASSPLAGGPDTQYF.

This chain links TRBV28 with TRBJ2-1, with TRBD1 as a possible D gene (6 bases). The CDR3 covers 13 residues. Per the germline V gene, CDR1 is MDHEN and CDR2 is SYDVKM. V was shortened by 6 bases and J by 3 bases, with 9 bases between the two germline ends. In DNA form, the CDR3 reads TGTGCCAGCAGCCCACAGGGCTACAATGAGCAGTTCTTC. It encodes CASSPQGYNEQFF.

This chain links TRBV28 with TRBJ1-1, with 7 bases that match TRBD1. The ends lost 6 bases at V and 4 bases at J; junction bases unmatched: 11. CDR1 and CDR2 (germline): MDHEN, SYDVKM. The CDR3 has 15 amino acids. CDR3: CASSPTGEWVTEAFF. The CDR3 coding sequence is TGTGCCAGCAGCCCAACAGGGGAATGGGTCACTGAAGCTTTCTTT.

The genes are TRBV11-3 and TRBJ1-2, with a possible D match to TRBD1 (5 bases). Looked up from germline, CDR1 is SGHNT and CDR2 is YENEEA. The V and J ends lost 4 bases and 6 bases respectively, with 9 bases between them. The CDR3 runs to 12 residues. CDR3 nucleotide sequence: TGTGCCAGCAGCTCGGGGGGGAATGGCTACACCTTC. Translated: CASSSGGNGYTF.

The rearrangement uses TRBV19 and TRBJ1-6; D unclear. This CDR3 is 14 amino acids long. The V end lost 3 bases, the J end lost 0 bases, and 3 bases lay between the germline ends. The V gene's germline CDR1 is LNHDA and CDR2 SQIVND (reference sequence). The DNA of the CDR3 is TGTGCCAGTAGTATCGGCTCCTATAATTCACCCCTCCACTTT. This sequence encodes CASSIGSYNSPLHF.

This clone is a singleton in its sample. The J gene is TRBJ2-7, the V gene TRBV11-2, with 8 bases that match TRBD2. This CDR3 contains 14 residues. V lost 4 bases to trimming and J lost 12 bases; unmatched junction nucleotides: 14. Germline V CDR1 and CDR2: SGHAT, FQNNGV. CDR3 amino acids: CASSSTVAGLRPYF. For the CDR3, the DNA is TGTGCCAGCAGCTCAACCGTAGCGGGACTCCGGCCGTACTTC.

This clone has only one observation. V is TRBV11-2 and J is TRBJ2-5; 8 bases align to TRBD1. The CDR3 has 15 residues. Germline V gene lookup returns CDR1 SGHAT and CDR2 FQNNGV. With 3 bases clipped from V and 5 bases from J, the junction kept 8 bases outside the gene matches. CDR3: CASSFQTGERETQYF. The CDR3 DNA reads TGTGCCAGCAGCTTCCAGACAGGGGAAAGGGAGACCCAGTACTTC.

This sequence joins TRBV30 and TRBJ1-5, with D perhaps matching TRBD1 (5 bases). This CDR3 has 13 residues. Trimming took off 4 bases at V and 7 bases at J, with 14 bases between the two ends. CDR1 is GTSNPN and CDR2 is SVGIG in the germline V gene (reference sequence). This CDR3 reads CAWNGGAGQPQHF. The CDR3 DNA is TGTGCCTGGAATGGAGGGGCAGGACAGCCCCAGCATTTT.

This rearrangement joins TRBV11-3 to TRBJ2-5; 10 bases line up with TRBD2. The J segment lost 4 bases and the V segment lost 2 bases, leaving 7 bases of the junction unmatched. Germline CDR1 SGHNT, CDR2 YENEEA. The CDR3 is 16 residues long. The CDR3 coding sequence is TGTGCCAGCAGCTTAAGGCTAGCGGGAGTCCTAGAGACCCAGTACTTC. Translation: CASSLRLAGVLETQYF.

The V call is TRBV5-1, the J call TRBJ2-1; D is ambiguous. Trimming took 1 base from V and 3 from J, leaving 14 bases between them. The CDR3 has 16 residues. Per the germline V gene, CDR1 is SGHRS and CDR2 is YFSETQ. Here the CDR3 DNA reads TGCGCCAGCAGCTTGCCTGTGTCACAGATCTACAATGAGCAGTTCTTC. This codes for CASSLPVSQIYNEQFF.

For this clone: Different DNA sequences within this sample yield the same CDR3. The chain joins TRBV28 to TRBJ1-1, with a tentative D call TRBD1 (6 bases). Trimming cost V 6 bases and J 0 bases, with 14 bases left between them. The germline V gene has CDR1 MDHEN and CDR2 SYDVKM. The CDR3 is 15 residues long. The CDR3 loop reads CASSPHTGLNTEAFF. CDR3 nucleotides: TGTGCCAGCAGCCCACACACAGGGTTGAACACTGAAGCTTTCTTT.

The V and J genes are TRBV11-2 and TRBJ2-3, with D perhaps TRBD1 (5 bases). The CDR3 totals 15 residues. The V gene lost 3 bases and the J gene lost 2 bases, with 12 bases spanning the gap. Germline V CDR1 and CDR2: SGHAT, FQNNGV. The DNA for the CDR3 is TGTGCCAGCAGCTTCTCAGGGAAAGTCACAGATACGCAGTATTTT. Translated, it gives CASSFSGKVTDTQYF.

This chain joins TRBV11-2 and TRBJ1-3, with D possibly being TRBD1 (5 bases). Germline CDR1 and CDR2: SGHAT and FQNNGV. CDR3 size: 17 residues. V was trimmed by 1 base and J by 0 bases, leaving 13 bases between them. The CDR3 loop reads CASSLGGWGGSGNTIYF. CDR3 coding DNA: TGTGCCAGCAGCTTAGGCGGTTGGGGGGGCTCTGGAAACACCATATATTTT.

The V and J genes are TRBV7-9 and TRBJ1-1; D might be TRBD1 (6 bases). The germline gives CDR1 SEHNR, CDR2 FQNEAQ (reference sequence). Deletions cut 5 bases from V and 4 bases from J, with 17 bases between. This CDR3 spans 15 amino acids. In nucleotides, the CDR3 is TGTGCCAGCAGCCAAGAAGGGGGAGTCAGCACTGAAGCTTTCTTT. Encoded protein: CASSQEGGVSTEAFF.

The V call is TRBV11-1, the J call TRBJ1-6; weak D call: TRBD1 (6 bases). Germline V lookup: CDR1 SGHAT, CDR2 FQDESV (reference sequence). V was clipped by 3 bases and J by 0 bases, with 15 bases between them. The CDR3 is 18 residues long. CDR3 protein: CASSFSRGRSSYNSPLHF. In DNA form, the CDR3 reads TGTGCCAGCAGCTTCTCGAGGGGGAGAAGCTCCTATAATTCACCCCTCCACTTT.